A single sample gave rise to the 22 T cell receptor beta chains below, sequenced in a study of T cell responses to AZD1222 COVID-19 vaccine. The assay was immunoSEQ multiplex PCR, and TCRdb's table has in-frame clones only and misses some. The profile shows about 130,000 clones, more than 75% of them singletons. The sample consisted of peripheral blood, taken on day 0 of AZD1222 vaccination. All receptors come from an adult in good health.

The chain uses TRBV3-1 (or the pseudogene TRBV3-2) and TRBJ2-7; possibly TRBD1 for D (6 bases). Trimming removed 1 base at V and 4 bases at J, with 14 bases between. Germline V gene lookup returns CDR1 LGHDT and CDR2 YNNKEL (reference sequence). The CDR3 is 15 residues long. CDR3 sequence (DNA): TGTGCCAGCAGCCAAGTCAACAGGGTGGGTTACGAGCAGTACTTC. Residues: CASSQVNRVGYEQYF.

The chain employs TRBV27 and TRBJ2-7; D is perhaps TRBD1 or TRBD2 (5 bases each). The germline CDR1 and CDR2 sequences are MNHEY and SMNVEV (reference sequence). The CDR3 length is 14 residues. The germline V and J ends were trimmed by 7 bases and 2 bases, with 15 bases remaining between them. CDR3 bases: TGTGCCAGCACCCCAAGGGACGCAGCCTACGAGCAGTACTTC. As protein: CASTPRDAAYEQYF.

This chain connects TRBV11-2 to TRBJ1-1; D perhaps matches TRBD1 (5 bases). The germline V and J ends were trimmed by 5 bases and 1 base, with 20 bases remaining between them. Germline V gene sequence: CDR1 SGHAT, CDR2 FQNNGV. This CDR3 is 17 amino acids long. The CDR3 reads CASSPGLGRTKNTEAFF. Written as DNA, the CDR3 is TGTGCCAGCAGCCCAGGGTTGGGACGGACGAAGAACACTGAAGCTTTCTTT. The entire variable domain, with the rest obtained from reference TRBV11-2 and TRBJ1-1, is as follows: EAGVAQSPRYKIIEKRQSVAFWCNPISGHATLYWYQQILGQGPKLLIQFQNNGVVDDSQLPKDRFSAERLKGVDSTLKIQPAKLEDSAVYLCASSPGLGRTKNTEAFFGQGTRLTVV.

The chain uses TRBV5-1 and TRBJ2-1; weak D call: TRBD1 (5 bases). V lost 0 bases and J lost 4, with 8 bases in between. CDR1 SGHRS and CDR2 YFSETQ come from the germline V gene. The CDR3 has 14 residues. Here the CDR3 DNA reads TGCGCCAGCAGCTTGGACCCAGGGTACAATGAGCAGTTCTTC. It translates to CASSLDPGYNEQFF. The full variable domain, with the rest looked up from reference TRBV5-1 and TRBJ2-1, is KAGVTQTPRYLIKTRGQQVTLSCSPISGHRSVSWYQQTPGQGLQFLFEYFSETQRNKGNFPGRFSGRQFSNSRSEMNVSTLELGDSALYLCASSLDPGYNEQFFGPGTRLTVL.

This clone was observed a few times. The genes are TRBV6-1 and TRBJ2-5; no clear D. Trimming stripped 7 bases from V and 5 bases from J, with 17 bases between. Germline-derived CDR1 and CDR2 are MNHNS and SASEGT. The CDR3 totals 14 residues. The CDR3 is CASTQSGLGETQYF. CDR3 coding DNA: TGTGCCAGCACCCAGTCCGGGTTGGGGGAGACCCAGTACTTC.

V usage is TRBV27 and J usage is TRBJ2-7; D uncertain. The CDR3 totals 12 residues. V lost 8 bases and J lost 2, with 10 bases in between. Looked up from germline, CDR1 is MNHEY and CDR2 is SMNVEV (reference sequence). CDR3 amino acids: CASAPTPYEQYF. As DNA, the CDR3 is TGTGCCAGCGCCCCAACCCCCTACGAGCAGTACTTC.

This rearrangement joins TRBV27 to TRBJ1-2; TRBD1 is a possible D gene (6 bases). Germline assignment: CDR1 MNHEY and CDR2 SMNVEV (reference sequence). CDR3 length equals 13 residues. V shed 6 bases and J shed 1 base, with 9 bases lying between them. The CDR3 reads CASSQGINYGYTF. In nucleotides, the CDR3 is TGTGCCAGCAGCCAGGGGATTAACTATGGCTACACCTTC.

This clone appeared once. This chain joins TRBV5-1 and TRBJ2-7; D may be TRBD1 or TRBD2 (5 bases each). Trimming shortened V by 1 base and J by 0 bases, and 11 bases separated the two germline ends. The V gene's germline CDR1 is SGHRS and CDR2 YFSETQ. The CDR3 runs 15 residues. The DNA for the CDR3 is TGCGCCAGCAGCTTGTGGGCAGGGAGCTCCTACGAGCAGTACTTC. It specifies CASSLWAGSSYEQYF.

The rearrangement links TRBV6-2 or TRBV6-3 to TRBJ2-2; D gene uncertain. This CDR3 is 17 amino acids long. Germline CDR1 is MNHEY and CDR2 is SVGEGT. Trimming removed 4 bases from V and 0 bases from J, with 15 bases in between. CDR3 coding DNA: TGTGCCAGCAGTTTTGGGGTCGGGCAGACGAACACCGGGGAGCTGTTTTTT. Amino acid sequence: CASSFGVGQTNTGELFF.

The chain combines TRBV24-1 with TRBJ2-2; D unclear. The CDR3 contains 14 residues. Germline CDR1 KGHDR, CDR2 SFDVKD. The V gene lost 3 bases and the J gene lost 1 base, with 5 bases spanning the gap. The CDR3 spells CATSDTRNTGELFF. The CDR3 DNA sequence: TGTGCCACCAGTGATACCCGGAACACCGGGGAGCTGTTTTTT.

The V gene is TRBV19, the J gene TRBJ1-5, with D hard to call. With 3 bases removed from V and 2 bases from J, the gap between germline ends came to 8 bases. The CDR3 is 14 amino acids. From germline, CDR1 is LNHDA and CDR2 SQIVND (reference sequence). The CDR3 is CASSMKRGNQPQHF. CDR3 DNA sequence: TGTGCCAGTAGTATGAAAAGGGGCAATCAGCCCCAGCATTTT.

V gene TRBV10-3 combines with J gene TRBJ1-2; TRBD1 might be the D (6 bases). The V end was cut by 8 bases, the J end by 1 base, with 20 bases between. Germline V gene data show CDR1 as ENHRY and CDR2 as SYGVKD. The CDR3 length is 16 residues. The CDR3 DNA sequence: TGTGCCATCCCATCAGGAGGGGGGCCAGATAACTATGGCTACACCTTC. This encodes CAIPSGGGPDNYGYTF.

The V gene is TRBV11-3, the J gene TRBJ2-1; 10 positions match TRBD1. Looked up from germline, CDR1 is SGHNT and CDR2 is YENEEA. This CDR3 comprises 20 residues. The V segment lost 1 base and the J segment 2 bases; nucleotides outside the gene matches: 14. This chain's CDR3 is CASSLARDRGSLRTYNEQFF. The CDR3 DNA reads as TGTGCCAGCAGCTTAGCCCGGGACAGGGGATCCCTAAGGACCTACAATGAGCAGTTCTTC.

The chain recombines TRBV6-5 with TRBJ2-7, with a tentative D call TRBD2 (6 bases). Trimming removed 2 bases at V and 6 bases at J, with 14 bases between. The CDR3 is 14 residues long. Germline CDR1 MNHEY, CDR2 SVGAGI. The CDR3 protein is CASSYDFRRGEQYF. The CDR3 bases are TGTGCCAGCAGTTACGACTTTCGGAGGGGCGAGCAGTACTTC.

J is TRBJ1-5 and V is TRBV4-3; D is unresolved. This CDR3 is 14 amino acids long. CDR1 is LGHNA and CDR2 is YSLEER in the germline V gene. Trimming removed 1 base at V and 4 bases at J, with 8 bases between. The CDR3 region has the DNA TGCGCCAGCAGCCAAGGGGTGTCTAATCAGCCCCAGCATTTT. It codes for CASSQGVSNQPQHF.

The CDR3 DNA reads as TGCGCCAGCAGCCAATCCGGGGGCTACGAGCAGTACTTC. Amino acids: CASSQSGGYEQYF. The chain recombines TRBV4-3 with TRBJ2-7, with D maybe TRBD2 (6 bases). The germline V gene encodes CDR1 LGHNA and CDR2 YSLEER. V was pared by 2 bases and J by 3 bases, with 8 bases between. The CDR3 loop spans 13 amino acids.

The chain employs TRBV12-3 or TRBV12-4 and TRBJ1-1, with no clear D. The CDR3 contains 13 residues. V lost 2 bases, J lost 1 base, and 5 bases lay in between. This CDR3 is CASSLNPNTEAFF. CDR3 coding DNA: TGTGCCAGCAGTTTAAATCCGAACACTGAAGCTTTCTTT.

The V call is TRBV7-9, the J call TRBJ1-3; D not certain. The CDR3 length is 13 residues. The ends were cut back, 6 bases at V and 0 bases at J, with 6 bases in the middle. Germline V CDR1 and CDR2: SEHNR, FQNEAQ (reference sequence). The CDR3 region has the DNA TGTGCCAGCAGGGGCAGCTCTGGAAACACCATATATTTT. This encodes CASRGSSGNTIYF.

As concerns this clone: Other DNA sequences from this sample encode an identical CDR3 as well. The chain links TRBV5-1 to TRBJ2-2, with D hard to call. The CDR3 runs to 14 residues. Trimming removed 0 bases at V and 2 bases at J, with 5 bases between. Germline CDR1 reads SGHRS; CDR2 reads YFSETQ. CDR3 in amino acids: CASSLATNTGELFF. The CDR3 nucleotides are TGCGCCAGCAGCTTGGCAACAAACACCGGGGAGCTGTTTTTT.

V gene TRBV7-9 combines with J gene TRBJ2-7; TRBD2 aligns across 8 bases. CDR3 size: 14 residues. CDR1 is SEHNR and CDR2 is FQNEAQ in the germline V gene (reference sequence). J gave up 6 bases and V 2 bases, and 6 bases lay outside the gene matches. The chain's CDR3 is CASSLSGGSREQYF. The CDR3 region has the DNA TGTGCCAGCAGCTTAAGCGGGGGTTCTCGCGAGCAGTACTTC.

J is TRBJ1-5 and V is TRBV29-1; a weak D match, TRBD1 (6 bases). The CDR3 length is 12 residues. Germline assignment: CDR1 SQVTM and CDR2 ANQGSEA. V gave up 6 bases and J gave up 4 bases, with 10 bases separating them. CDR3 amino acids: CSVRGPNQPQHF. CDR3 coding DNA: TGCAGCGTCCGGGGGCCTAATCAGCCCCAGCATTTT. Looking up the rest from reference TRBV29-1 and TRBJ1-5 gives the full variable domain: SAVISQKPSRDICQRGTSLTIQCQVDSQVTMMFWYRQQPGQSLTLIATANQGSEATYESGFVIDKFPISRPNLTFSTLTVSNMSPEDSSIYLCSVRGPNQPQHFGDGTRLSIL.

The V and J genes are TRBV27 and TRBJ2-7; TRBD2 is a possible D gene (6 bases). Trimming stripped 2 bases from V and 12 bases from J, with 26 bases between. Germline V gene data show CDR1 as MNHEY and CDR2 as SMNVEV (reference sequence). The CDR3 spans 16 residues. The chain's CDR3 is CASSLGTSGTGFGLYF. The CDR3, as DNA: TGTGCCAGCAGTTTAGGGACTTCGGGTACAGGATTCGGTTTGTACTTC.